These 7 T cell receptor beta chains share one sample of origin, sequenced in a study of blood T cell repertoires in COVID-19. Sequenced by immunoSEQ multiplex PCR; TCRdb stores in-frame clones only, minus some. The sample records more than 200,000 clones, 84% being singletons. Input material: PBMCs or T cells enriched from blood (not recorded which). The receptors originated from a man aged 55 to 70 who had recovered from COVID-19.

For the CDR3, the DNA is TGCGCCAGCAGCTCCGGGACAGGGCAGAACACCGGGGAGCTGTTTTTT. Its protein is CASSSGTGQNTGELFF. This chain joins TRBV5-1 and TRBJ2-2, with 9 bases lining up with TRBD1. CDR1 and CDR2 from the germline V gene are SGHRS and YFSETQ. This CDR3 is built from 16 residues. Unmatched junction bases numbered 4, after V lost 3 bases and J lost 1 base.

This chain connects TRBV6-2 or TRBV6-3 to TRBJ1-5, with D hard to call. Between the trimmed V and J ends, which lost 2 bases and 7 bases, there was a span of 18 bases. The CDR3 covers 16 residues. Germline V gene lookup returns CDR1 MNHEY and CDR2 SVGEGT. This CDR3 is CASSYARGLAGQPQHF. CDR3 bases: TGTGCCAGCAGTTACGCCCGGGGTCTGGCGGGACAGCCCCAGCATTTT.

The genes are TRBV7-9 and TRBJ1-6; 11 bases are a match to TRBD1. From germline, CDR1 is SEHNR and CDR2 FQNEAQ (reference sequence). After removal of 5 bases from V and 9 bases from J, the junction contained 0 bases not matched to a gene. This CDR3 has 13 residues. The CDR3 sequence: CASSGTGGSPLHF. CDR3 sequence (DNA): TGTGCCAGCAGCGGGACAGGGGGTTCACCCCTCCACTTT.

CDR3 amino acids: CASSINRGTEAFF. The CDR3 bases are TGTGCCAGTAGTATAAACAGGGGGACTGAAGCTTTCTTT. The rearrangement links TRBV19 to TRBJ1-1, with 8 bases matching TRBD1. The trim removed 2 bases at V and 5 bases at J, leaving 1 base unmatched. CDR3 length: 13 residues. Germline assignment: CDR1 LNHDA and CDR2 SQIVND (reference sequence).

The rearrangement links TRBV5-1 to TRBJ2-1; TRBD1 matches at 9 bases. CDR3 length: 14 residues. V gave up 6 bases and J gave up 6 bases; unmatched junction bases: 7. Germline values: CDR1 SGHRS, CDR2 YFSETQ. The CDR3 sequence: CASKGTGQGNEQFF. The CDR3 region has the DNA TGCGCCAGCAAGGGGACAGGGCAGGGCAATGAGCAGTTCTTC.

The CDR3 region has the DNA TGTGCCAGCAGCTTAGAGTCGACTAATGAAAAACTGTTTTTT. Amino acid sequence: CASSLESTNEKLFF. The chain recombines TRBV11-2 with TRBJ1-4, with D unresolved. V lost 0 bases and J lost 2, with 4 bases in between. Germline V gene sequence: CDR1 SGHAT, CDR2 FQNNGV. The CDR3 spans 14 residues.

Notes on this clone: The sample carries other DNA sequences with the same CDR3. The rearrangement joins TRBV6-2 or TRBV6-3 to TRBJ2-2; 8 nucleotides align to TRBD1. Losses at the gene ends were 2 bases for V and 4 bases for J; bases not matched to a gene: 0. CDR1 is MNHEY and CDR2 is SVGEGT in the germline V gene. This CDR3 is built from 14 residues. The CDR3 DNA reads TGTGCCAGCAGTTACGACAGGGGCACCGGGGAGCTGTTTTTT. Residues: CASSYDRGTGELFF.